This passage covers 20 T cell receptor beta chains from one sample sequenced in a study of blood T cell repertoires in COVID-19 (dated by TCRdb to the early 2020s). The method behind the library was the immunoSEQ multiplex PCR assay. TCRdb re-hosts the immuneACCESS table, in-frame sequences only. Its copies lack some clones; in the studies checked, an unresolved V gene accounts for under half of them, and the cause for the rest is not known. The sample table holds a few hundred thousand clones, of which 80% to 90% were seen once. The biggest ten clones account for about 2.1% of the sample. The sequenced sample consisted of PBMCs or T cells enriched from blood (not recorded which). All receptors derive from a middle-aged man in a cohort exposed to, infected with or recovered from COVID-19 (not recorded which).

CDR3 in DNA: TGTGCCAGTAGTATACAGTCGAACACTGAAGCTTTCTTT. Encoded protein: CASSIQSNTEAFF. V gene TRBV19 combines with J gene TRBJ1-1; no firm D call. V shed 2 bases and J shed 1 base, with 5 bases lying between them. The germline gives CDR1 LNHDA, CDR2 SQIVND (reference sequence). The CDR3 has 13 residues.

This sequence joins TRBV10-3 and TRBJ2-3; no clear D. The V gene's germline CDR1 is ENHRY and CDR2 SYGVKD. V shed 3 bases and J shed 3 bases, with 7 bases lying between them. The CDR3 covers 13 residues. The CDR3, as DNA: TGTGCCATCAGTGACTCAGTTACAGATACGCAGTATTTT. Its protein is CAISDSVTDTQYF.

V is TRBV10-3 and J is TRBJ2-1; D might be TRBD1 (6 bases). This CDR3 has 14 amino acids. Trimming stripped 3 bases from V and 8 bases from J, with 14 bases between. Looked up from germline, CDR1 is ENHRY and CDR2 is SYGVKD. The CDR3 protein is CAISETTGSHEQFF. CDR3 nucleotide sequence: TGTGCCATCAGTGAAACTACAGGGAGCCATGAGCAGTTCTTC.

This clone was observed a single time. The rearrangement uses TRBV12-3 or TRBV12-4 and TRBJ1-1; D uncertain. V lost 6 bases to trimming and J lost 1 base, with 9 bases between them. This CDR3 comprises 13 residues. The CDR3 region is CASRPTTNTEAFF. CDR3 sequence (DNA): TGTGCCAGCAGGCCGACAACGAACACTGAAGCTTTCTTT.

V gene TRBV5-5 combines with J gene TRBJ1-4; D perhaps matches TRBD1 (6 bases). The ends were cut back, 0 bases at V and 5 bases at J, with 11 bases in the middle. This CDR3 has 15 amino acids. CDR1 is SGHKS, CDR2 YYEKEE, per germline (reference sequence). CDR3 nucleotides: TGTGCCAGCAGCTTGGTGCCAGGGGCCAATGAAAAACTGTTTTTT. Translating it yields CASSLVPGANEKLFF.

The rearrangement uses TRBV5-4 and TRBJ2-7; weak D call: TRBD2 (5 bases). The CDR3 is 14 amino acids. V lost 4 bases and J 8 bases, leaving 19 bases between the germline ends. Looked up from germline, CDR1 is SGHNT and CDR2 is YYREEE (reference sequence). CDR3 residues: CASSPDFQAPQQYF. The CDR3 bases are TGTGCCAGCAGCCCGGACTTCCAAGCCCCCCAGCAGTACTTC.

V is TRBV14 and J is TRBJ2-4, with 8 bases fitting TRBD2. CDR3 length: 14 residues. Germline values: CDR1 SGHDN, CDR2 FVKESK. V dropped 5 bases and J dropped 4; count of bases not matched to a gene: 4. CDR3 amino acids: CASSESGGKNIQYF. The CDR3 bases are TGTGCCAGCAGCGAGAGCGGGGGTAAAAACATTCAGTACTTC.

This chain connects TRBV2 to TRBJ2-2, with TRBD2 matching over 10 bases. J was trimmed by 5 bases and V by 4 bases; bases with no gene match: 1. CDR3 length equals 14 residues. Germline lookup yields CDR1 SNHLY and CDR2 FYNNEI. CDR3 sequence: CASSVAGGTGELFF. For the CDR3, the DNA is TGTGCCAGCAGTGTAGCGGGAGGTACCGGGGAGCTGTTTTTT.

There are a few counts of this clone. The rearrangement uses TRBV27 and TRBJ1-6; 8 bases are shared with TRBD1. This CDR3 spans 15 amino acids. Germline-derived CDR1 and CDR2 are MNHEY and SMNVEV (reference sequence). V shed 5 bases, J shed 10 bases, and the junction held 10 bases outside the gene matches. The CDR3 reads CASSPWTGLGSPLHF. The DNA of the CDR3 is TGTGCCAGCAGTCCCTGGACAGGGTTGGGCTCACCCCTCCACTTT.

The rearrangement links TRBV5-1 to TRBJ1-2; no reliable D call. Germline CDR1 and CDR2: SGHRS and YFSETQ. The CDR3 covers 12 residues. Trimming removed 4 bases from V and 0 bases from J, with 4 bases in between. Here the CDR3 reads CASSQANYGYTF. In DNA, the CDR3 is TGCGCCAGCAGCCAGGCTAACTATGGCTACACCTTC.

V is TRBV12-3 or TRBV12-4 and J is TRBJ1-1; D is unresolved. This CDR3 has 13 amino acids. Trimming cost V 5 bases and J 1 base, with 8 bases left between them. CDR3 coding DNA: TGTGCCAGCAGTCTAGGGCCGAACACTGAAGCTTTCTTT. Amino acids: CASSLGPNTEAFF.

The rearrangement joins TRBV29-1 to TRBJ2-3, with D possibly matching TRBD1 (6 bases). Trimming cost V 1 base and J 4 bases, with 6 bases left between them. The CDR3 sequence is 12 residues long. CDR1 and CDR2 from the germline V gene are SQVTM and ANQGSEA. In nucleotides, the CDR3 is TGCAGCGTTGAAGCAGGGGCAGATACGCAGTATTTT. As protein: CSVEAGADTQYF.

The V gene is TRBV27, the J gene TRBJ1-1; D is ambiguous. CDR3 length equals 13 residues. V was clipped by 5 bases and J by 2 bases, with 9 bases between them. The V gene's germline CDR1 is MNHEY and CDR2 SMNVEV (reference sequence). The CDR3 protein is CASSVGINTEAFF. DNA of the CDR3: TGTGCCAGCAGTGTCGGGATTAACACTGAAGCTTTCTTT.

There are a few counts of this clone. CDR3 loop: CASRLGGQGIYGYTF. In DNA form, the CDR3 reads TGTGCCAGTAGACTGGGAGGACAGGGGATCTATGGCTACACCTTC. V is TRBV19 and J is TRBJ1-2, with 9 bases aligning to TRBD1. J gave up 4 bases and V 6 bases, and 9 bases lay outside the gene matches. The CDR3 contains 15 residues. CDR1 and CDR2 from the germline V gene are LNHDA and SQIVND (reference sequence).

This clone came up once. This sequence joins TRBV11-1 and TRBJ2-2; 7 positions match TRBD1. This CDR3 contains 15 residues. Germline V gene data show CDR1 as SGHAT and CDR2 as FQDESV (reference sequence). The ends lost 5 bases at V and 8 bases at J; junction bases unmatched: 11. CDR3 bases: TGTGCCAGCAGCGGGAAGACAGGGCCGTCAGGGGAGCTGTTTTTT. Protein product: CASSGKTGPSGELFF. The full variable domain, with the rest looked up from reference TRBV11-1 and TRBJ2-2, is EAEVAQSPRYKITEKSQAVAFWCDPISGHATLYWYRQILGQGPELLVQFQDESVVDDSQLPKDRFSAERLKGVDSTLKIQPAELGDSAMYLCASSGKTGPSGELFFGEGSRLTVL.

This clone has only a few counts. V and J are TRBV5-4 and TRBJ2-7; TRBD1 aligns across 8 bases. The V gene's germline CDR1 is SGHNT and CDR2 YYREEE (reference sequence). Unmatched junction bases numbered 10, after V lost 4 bases and J lost 7 bases. The CDR3 sequence is 14 residues long. CDR3 coding DNA: TGTGCCAGCAGCCCAAGAGGACAGGGCGAAGAGCAGTACTTC. Amino acid sequence: CASSPRGQGEEQYF.

The chain links TRBV30 to TRBJ2-1; 9 bases fit TRBD1. CDR3 length: 16 amino acids. Germline-derived CDR1 and CDR2 are GTSNPN and SVGIG (reference sequence). With 0 bases clipped from V and 6 bases from J, the junction kept 9 bases outside the gene matches. CDR3 sequence (DNA): TGTGCCTGGAGTGTACGGGGAGGGACAGGGTTCAATGAGCAGTTCTTC. Its protein is CAWSVRGGTGFNEQFF.

The V call is TRBV5-4, the J call TRBJ2-7; 11 bases fit TRBD2. Trimming at V came to 4 bases and at J to 6 bases, leaving 3 bases not matched to a gene. Germline CDR1 and CDR2: SGHNT and YYREEE (reference sequence). The CDR3 is 13 amino acids. The CDR3 sequence: CASSPGTSGEQYF. The CDR3 DNA reads as TGTGCCAGCAGCCCTGGGACTAGCGGCGAGCAGTACTTC.

The V and J genes are TRBV28 and TRBJ1-5, with D unclear. This CDR3 has 15 residues. V lost 4 bases and J lost 3, with 13 bases in between. CDR1 and CDR2 (germline): MDHEN, SYDVKM. CDR3 loop: CASSWSIQINQPQHF. As DNA, the CDR3 is TGTGCCAGCAGTTGGTCTATACAGATCAATCAGCCCCAGCATTTT. Full variable domain (rest looked up from reference TRBV28 and TRBJ1-5): DVKVTQSSRYLVKRTGEKVFLECVQDMDHENMFWYRQDPGLGLRLIYFSYDVKMKEKGDIPEGYSVSREKKERFSLILESASTNQTSMYLCASSWSIQINQPQHFGDGTRLSIL.

This clone is a singleton in its sample. The CDR3 DNA is TGTGCCAGCAGCTTAGGCTACACAGATACGCAGTATTTT. It specifies CASSLGYTDTQYF. The chain employs TRBV7-2 and TRBJ2-3, with no clear D. The V end was cut by 1 base, the J end by 2 bases, with 4 bases between. The germline V gene encodes CDR1 SGHTA and CDR2 FQGNSA. The CDR3 sequence is 13 residues long.